Listed below are T cell receptor beta chains from one sample, sequenced in a study of T cell responses to AZD1222 COVID-19 vaccine. Libraries were prepared by immunoSEQ multiplex PCR; TCRdb keeps only in-frame clonotypes and omits some of them. The sample carries 150,000 to 200,000 clones, 80% to 95% recorded once. Sequencing was performed on peripheral blood, taken 28 days after the second AZD1222 dose. The receptors were gathered from an adult who received the AZD1222 COVID-19 vaccine. Each CDR3 is given without its conserved first and last residue. The order of the fields is V gene, CDR3 protein.

v_call: TRBV11-2; cdr3_aa: ASRPQGNIQY
v_call: TRBV11-2; cdr3_aa: ASSLDPGITEKLF
v_call: TRBV6-5; cdr3_aa: ASSPDRGGNQPQH
v_call: TRBV6-2/TRBV6-3; cdr3_aa: ASGQDFQETQY
v_call: TRBV18; cdr3_aa: ASSIINTEAF
v_call: TRBV7-3; cdr3_aa: ASSLSRASEGAF
v_call: TRBV5-1; cdr3_aa: ASSLGSERRSSYNSPLH
v_call: TRBV10-3; cdr3_aa: AISVRGAWEQY
v_call: TRBV3-1/TRBV3-2; cdr3_aa: ASSHSVRNEQY
v_call: TRBV11-3; cdr3_aa: ASSISGRDEQY
v_call: TRBV5-1; cdr3_aa: ASSLRPGQETQY
v_call: TRBV7-2; cdr3_aa: ASSLGVGMQTEAF
v_call: TRBV7-9; cdr3_aa: ASSLAGRGNTEAF
v_call: TRBV6-2/TRBV6-3; cdr3_aa: ASSRQSGHSAKNIQY
v_call: TRBV28; cdr3_aa: ASRRGDRSNQPQH
v_call: TRBV12-3/TRBV12-4; cdr3_aa: ASSLRENEKLF
v_call: TRBV18; cdr3_aa: ASSPDRVNEKLF
v_call: TRBV30; cdr3_aa: AYLKLGTKKNGGLF
v_call: TRBV6-2/TRBV6-3; cdr3_aa: ASSYSYPADTQY
v_call: TRBV7-8; cdr3_aa: ASSLTGTNYNEQF
v_call: TRBV6-1; cdr3_aa: ASSEGSGNNSPLH
v_call: TRBV7-2; cdr3_aa: ASSLERTDRPLH
v_call: TRBV15; cdr3_aa: ATSRDGPPTEAF
v_call: TRBV7-6; cdr3_aa: ASSLRGGTSTDTQY
v_call: TRBV18; cdr3_aa: ASSPDRLQETQY
v_call: TRBV2; cdr3_aa: ASSDWNRANYGYT
v_call: TRBV3-1/TRBV3-2; cdr3_aa: ASSHRKNTEAF
v_call: TRBV7-8; cdr3_aa: ASSLGRGLERQGYEQY
v_call: TRBV11-2; cdr3_aa: ASSLWIGKLF
v_call: TRBV10-1; cdr3_aa: ASSESRGGQETQY